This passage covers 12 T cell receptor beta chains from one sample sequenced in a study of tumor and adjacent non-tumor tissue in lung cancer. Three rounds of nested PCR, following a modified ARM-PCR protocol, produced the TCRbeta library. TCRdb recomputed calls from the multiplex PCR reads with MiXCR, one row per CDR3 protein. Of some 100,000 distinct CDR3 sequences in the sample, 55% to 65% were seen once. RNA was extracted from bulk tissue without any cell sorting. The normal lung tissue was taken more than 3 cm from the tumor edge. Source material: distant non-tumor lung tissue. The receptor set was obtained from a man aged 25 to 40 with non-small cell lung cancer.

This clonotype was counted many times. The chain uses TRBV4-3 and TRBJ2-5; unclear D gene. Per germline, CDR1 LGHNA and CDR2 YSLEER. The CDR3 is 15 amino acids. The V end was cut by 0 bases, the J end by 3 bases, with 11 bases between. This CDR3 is CASSQELASEETQYF. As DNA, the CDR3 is TGCGCCAGCAGCCAAGAATTGGCGAGTGAAGAGACCCAGTACTTC.

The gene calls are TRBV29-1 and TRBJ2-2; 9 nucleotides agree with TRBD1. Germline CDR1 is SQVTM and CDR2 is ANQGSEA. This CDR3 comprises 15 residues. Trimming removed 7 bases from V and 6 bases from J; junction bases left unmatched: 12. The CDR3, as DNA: TGCAGCGCTGATCAGGGACAGGGCTTCGCCGGGGAGCTGTTTTTT. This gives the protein CSADQGQGFAGELFF.

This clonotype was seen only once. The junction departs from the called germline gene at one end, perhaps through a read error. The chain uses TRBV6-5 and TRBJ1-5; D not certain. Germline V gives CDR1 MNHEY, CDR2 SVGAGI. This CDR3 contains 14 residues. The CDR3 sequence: CVSSFTQADQAQHF. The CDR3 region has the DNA TGTGTCAGCAGTTTTACGCAGGCGGATCAGGCCCAGCATTTT.

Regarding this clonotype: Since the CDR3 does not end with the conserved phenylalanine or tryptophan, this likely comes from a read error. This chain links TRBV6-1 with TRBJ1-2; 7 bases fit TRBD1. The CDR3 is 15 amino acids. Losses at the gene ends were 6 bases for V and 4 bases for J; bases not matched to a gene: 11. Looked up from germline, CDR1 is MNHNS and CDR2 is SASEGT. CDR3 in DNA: TGTGCCAGCAGCGGGGTATTACAGGGGCGCTATGGCTACACCCTC. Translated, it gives CASSGVLQGRYGYTL.

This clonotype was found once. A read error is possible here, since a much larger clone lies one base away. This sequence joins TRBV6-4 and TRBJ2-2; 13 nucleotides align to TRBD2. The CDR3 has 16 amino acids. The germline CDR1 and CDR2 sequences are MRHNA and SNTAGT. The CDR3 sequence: CANSDGLAGDTGELFF. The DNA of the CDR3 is TGTGCCAACAGTGACGGACTAGCGGGAGACACCGGGGAGCTGTTTTTT.

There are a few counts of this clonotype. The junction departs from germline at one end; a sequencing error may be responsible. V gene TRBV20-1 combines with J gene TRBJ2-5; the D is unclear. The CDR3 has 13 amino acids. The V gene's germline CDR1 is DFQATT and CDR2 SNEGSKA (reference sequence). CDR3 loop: CNAWRGRQETQYF. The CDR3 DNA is TGCAATGCTTGGCGTGGGCGACAAGAGACCCAGTACTTC.

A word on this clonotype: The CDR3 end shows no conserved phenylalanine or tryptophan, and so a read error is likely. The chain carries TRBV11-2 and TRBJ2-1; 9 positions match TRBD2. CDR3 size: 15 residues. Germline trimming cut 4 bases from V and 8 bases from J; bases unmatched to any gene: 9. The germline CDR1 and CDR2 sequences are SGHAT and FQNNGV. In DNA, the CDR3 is TGTGCCAGCAGCTCAATCCTAGCGGGGATTGATGAGCAGTTCCCC. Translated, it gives CASSSILAGIDEQFP.

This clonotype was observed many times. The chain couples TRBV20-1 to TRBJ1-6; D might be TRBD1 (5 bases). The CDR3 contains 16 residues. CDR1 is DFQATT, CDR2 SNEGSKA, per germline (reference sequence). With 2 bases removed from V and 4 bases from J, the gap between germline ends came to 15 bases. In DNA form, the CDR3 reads TGCAGTGCTAGAAGGGACCCCGGCGGGTATAATTCACCCCTCCACTTT. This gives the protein CSARRDPGGYNSPLHF.

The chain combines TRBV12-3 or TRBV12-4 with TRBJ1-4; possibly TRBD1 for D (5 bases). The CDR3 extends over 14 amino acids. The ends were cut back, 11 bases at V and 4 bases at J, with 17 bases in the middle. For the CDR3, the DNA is TGTGCCCGCACCAAAGCAGGGCATAATGAAAAACTGTTTTTT. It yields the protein CARTKAGHNEKLFF.

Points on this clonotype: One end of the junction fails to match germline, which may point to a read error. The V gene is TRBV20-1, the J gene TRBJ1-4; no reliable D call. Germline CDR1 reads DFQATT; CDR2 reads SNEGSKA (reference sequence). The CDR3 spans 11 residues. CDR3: CSVTDTEKMFF. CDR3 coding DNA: TGCAGTGTTACAGACACCGAAAAAATGTTTTTT.

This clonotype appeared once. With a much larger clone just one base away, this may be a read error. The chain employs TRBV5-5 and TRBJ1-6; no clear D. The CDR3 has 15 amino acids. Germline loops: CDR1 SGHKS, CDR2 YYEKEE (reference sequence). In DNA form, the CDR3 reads TGTGTCAGCAGCTTGTATTCTGGGAATAATTCACCCCTCCACTTT. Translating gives CVSSLYSGNNSPLHF.

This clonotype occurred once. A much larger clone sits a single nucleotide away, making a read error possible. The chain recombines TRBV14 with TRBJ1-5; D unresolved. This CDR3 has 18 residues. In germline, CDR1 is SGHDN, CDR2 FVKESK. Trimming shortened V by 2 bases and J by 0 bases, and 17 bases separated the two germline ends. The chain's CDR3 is CASSQWVPIVTSNQPQHF. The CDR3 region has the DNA TGTGCCAGCAGCCAATGGGTTCCGATCGTAACTAGCAATCAGCCCCAGCATTTT.